A single sample gave rise to the 32 T cell receptor beta chains below, sequenced in a study of siplizumab effects on memory and regulatory T cells (dated by TCRdb to between 2018 and 2021). Preparation of the library involved the immunoSEQ multiplex PCR assay. TCRdb took over this immuneACCESS table, retaining in-frame rearrangements with V and J assigned. Such tables are incomplete; in checked studies, under half of the missing clones stem from an unresolved V gene, and the remainder is unexplained. This sample is represented by about 63,000 clones; 70% to 90% of them were singletons. The top ten constitute 3.5% to 4% of the sample. Input material: memory CD4+ T cells sorted from blood. The sample's cell subset or site label, decoded: unstimulated CD4+ memory T cells. These receptors were taken from a human donor in good health.

The rearrangement joins TRBV4-1 to TRBJ2-5, with 9 bases that match TRBD1. The CDR3 is 15 amino acids. V lost 1 base, J lost 1 base, and 1 base stayed unmatched. CDR1 is MGHRA, CDR2 YSYEKL, per germline. The CDR3 DNA follows: TGCGCCAGCAGCCAAGGGGACAGGGCCCAAGAGACCCAGTACTTC. Translating it yields CASSQGDRAQETQYF.

V is TRBV20-1 and J is TRBJ1-3; no definite D call. There are 11 residues in the CDR3. V was shortened by 4 bases and J by 4 bases, with 5 bases between the two germline ends. Germline CDR1 reads DFQATT; CDR2 reads SNEGSKA (reference sequence). In nucleotides, the CDR3 is TGCAGTGCTAAAATCGGAAACACCATATATTTT. Translated: CSAKIGNTIYF.

This clone was counted once. The V and J genes are TRBV13 and TRBJ1-1, with a weak D call TRBD1 (6 bases). The CDR3 is made up of 15 amino acids. Trimming removed 0 bases from V and 0 bases from J, with 8 bases in between. Germline assignment: CDR1 PRHDT and CDR2 FYEKMQ (reference sequence). CDR3 protein: CASSLGQGMNTEAFF. In nucleotides, the CDR3 is TGTGCCAGCAGCTTAGGACAGGGAATGAACACTGAAGCTTTCTTT.

The gene calls are TRBV19 and TRBJ2-6; weak D call: TRBD1 (6 bases). This CDR3 is 18 amino acids long. V shed 9 bases and J shed 1 base, with 22 bases lying between them. CDR1 and CDR2 from the germline V gene are LNHDA and SQIVND (reference sequence). The CDR3 bases are TGTGCCAGCACTAACCCCCGGCAGGGGAAATCTGGGGCCAACGTCCTGACTTTC. This translates into CASTNPRQGKSGANVLTF.

The chain employs TRBV9 and TRBJ2-5; a weak D match, TRBD2 (5 bases). This CDR3 has 14 amino acids. The V gene lost 0 bases and the J gene lost 7 bases, with 13 bases spanning the gap. Germline values: CDR1 SGDLS, CDR2 YYNGEE. The CDR3 loop is CASSVDQDGRTQYF. The CDR3, as DNA: TGTGCCAGCAGCGTAGATCAGGATGGGAGGACCCAGTACTTC. The full variable domain, rest sourced from reference TRBV9 and TRBJ2-5, is DSGVTQTPKHLITATGQRVTLRCSPRSGDLSVYWYQQSLDQGLQFLIQYYNGEERAKGNILERFSAQQFPDLHSELNLSSLELGDSALYFCASSVDQDGRTQYFGPGTRLLVL.

This chain links TRBV5-1 with TRBJ2-2; 7 bases agree with TRBD1. Germline V gene lookup returns CDR1 SGHRS and CDR2 YFSETQ. V dropped 3 bases and J dropped 0; count of bases not matched to a gene: 2. CDR3 length equals 15 residues. Here the CDR3 reads CASSWTGPNTGELFF. The CDR3 nucleotides are TGCGCCAGCAGCTGGACAGGCCCGAACACCGGGGAGCTGTTTTTT.

The J gene is TRBJ2-7, the V gene TRBV6-5; TRBD1 aligns across 8 bases. The CDR3 is 14 amino acids. The germline gives CDR1 MNHEY, CDR2 SVGAGI. Trimming removed 5 bases from V and 6 bases from J; junction bases left unmatched: 9. CDR3 region: CASSPWTGRLEQYF. DNA of the CDR3: TGTGCCAGCAGTCCCTGGACAGGGAGGCTCGAGCAGTACTTC.

This chain uses TRBV2 with TRBJ1-2, with D perhaps matching TRBD1 (5 bases). The germline CDR1 and CDR2 sequences are SNHLY and FYNNEI. The CDR3 contains 15 residues. V was shortened by 1 base and J by 0 bases, with 9 bases between the two germline ends. The CDR3 nucleotides read TGTGCCAGCAGTGAAGACAGGTTGTCTAACTATGGCTACACCTTC. Translation: CASSEDRLSNYGYTF.

Remarks on this clone: The junction departs from germline at one end; a sequencing error may be responsible. V gene TRBV29-1 combines with J gene TRBJ1-5, with a tentative D call TRBD1 (5 bases). CDR3 size: 16 residues. Germline V lookup: CDR1 SQVTM, CDR2 ANQGSEA. CDR3 amino acids: CSVGISGGSGNQPQHF. In DNA form, the CDR3 reads TGCAGCGTTGGAATTTCGGGGGGTTCAGGCAACCAGCCCCAGCATTTT. The entire variable domain, with the rest obtained from reference TRBV29-1 and TRBJ1-5, is as follows: SAVISQKPSRDICQRGTSLTIQCQVDSQVTMMFWYRQQPGQSLTLIATANQGSEATYESGFVIDKFPISRPNLTFSTLTVSNMSPEDSSIYLCSVGISGGSGNQPQHFGDGTRLSIL.

The rearrangement uses TRBV30 and TRBJ1-2; D gene ambiguous. Germline V gene data show CDR1 as GTSNPN and CDR2 as SVGIG (reference sequence). The length of the CDR3 is 14 residues. The germline V and J ends were trimmed by 1 base and 4 bases, with 13 bases remaining between them. CDR3 bases: TGTGCCTGGAGTGCGGTAGGGTCAGGCTATGGCTACACCTTC. This translates into CAWSAVGSGYGYTF.

The rearrangement joins TRBV2 to TRBJ2-5; D might be TRBD1 (6 bases). The CDR3 runs to 13 residues. CDR1 is SNHLY and CDR2 is FYNNEI in the germline V gene. V lost 5 bases and J lost 3, with 10 bases in between. The CDR3, as DNA: TGTGCCAGCAGTAGGGACACCAAAGAGACCCAGTACTTC. As protein: CASSRDTKETQYF.

The chain joins TRBV5-1 to TRBJ1-2; TRBD1 might be the D (6 bases). Germline-derived CDR1 and CDR2 are SGHRS and YFSETQ. The CDR3 extends over 12 amino acids. Between the trimmed V and J ends, which lost 4 bases and 8 bases, there was a span of 12 bases. The CDR3 here is CASSVTGWGYTF. DNA of the CDR3: TGCGCCAGCAGCGTCACAGGGTGGGGCTACACCTTC.

CDR3 nucleotides: TGTGCCAGTAGTATAGGGACAGGGGGCTTCTACGAGCAGTACTTC. Amino acid sequence: CASSIGTGGFYEQYF. This chain joins TRBV19 and TRBJ2-7; TRBD1 matches 11 bases. The CDR3 covers 15 residues. The germline CDR1 and CDR2 sequences are LNHDA and SQIVND (reference sequence). Trimming at V came to 1 base and at J to 3 bases, leaving 2 bases not matched to a gene.

This clone was seen more than once but under ten times. The CDR3 sequence: CASSLGQEDYGYTF. CDR3 nucleotide sequence: TGTGCCAGCAGCTTAGGGCAGGAAGACTATGGCTACACCTTC. The rearrangement joins TRBV7-9 to TRBJ1-2; D is undetermined. V was shortened by 1 base and J by 3 bases, with 9 bases between the two germline ends. CDR3 size: 14 residues. Germline V gene lookup returns CDR1 SEHNR and CDR2 FQNEAQ (reference sequence).

The table lists this clone with a count of one. CDR3 DNA sequence: TGTGCCAGCAGCACGAGGACAGGGGGCGACTTTTCTGAAAAACTGTTTTTT. It codes for CASSTRTGGDFSEKLFF. The chain has TRBV7-2 and TRBJ1-4; 11 bases agree with TRBD1. Trimming at V came to 5 bases and at J to 7 bases, leaving 12 bases not matched to a gene. The CDR3 is 17 residues long. The germline V gene has CDR1 SGHTA and CDR2 FQGNSA.

This chain connects TRBV4-1 to TRBJ2-3; D uncertain. The V gene's germline CDR1 is MGHRA and CDR2 YSYEKL. V lost 6 bases and J 0 bases, leaving 13 bases between the germline ends. CDR3 length: 15 residues. The CDR3 spells CASSVSGQSTDTQYF. DNA for the CDR3: TGCGCCAGCAGTGTAAGTGGGCAGAGCACAGATACGCAGTATTTT.

V and J are TRBV12-5 and TRBJ1-5; 8 positions match TRBD1. The CDR3 is 18 amino acids. The germline V gene encodes CDR1 LGHNT and CDR2 FRNRAP. V was clipped by 0 bases and J by 2 bases; unmatched bases: 9. The CDR3 DNA reads as TGTGCTAGTGGTTTGGTACAATTGGGACAGGCCCGCAATCAGCCCCAGCATTTT. It is translated as CASGLVQLGQARNQPQHF.

CDR3 in amino acids: CASSLSLLKIANTGELFF. CDR3 coding DNA: TGTGCCAGCAGTTTAAGCCTACTCAAAATCGCGAACACCGGGGAGCTGTTTTTT. The chain has TRBV27 and TRBJ2-2; D remains ambiguous. This CDR3 contains 18 residues. Germline values: CDR1 MNHEY, CDR2 SMNVEV (reference sequence). V was clipped by 2 bases and J by 0 bases, with 16 bases between them.

The rearrangement joins TRBV5-6 to TRBJ1-6; D ambiguous. V was shortened by 2 bases and J by 9 bases, with 24 bases between the two germline ends. CDR1 is SGHDT, CDR2 YYEEEE, per germline. This CDR3 region has 18 residues. CDR3 amino acids: CASSLLTTTHGESSPLHF. For the CDR3, the DNA is TGTGCCAGCAGCTTACTTACCACCACTCACGGAGAGAGTTCACCCCTCCACTTT.

The chain has TRBV5-1 and TRBJ1-4; 9 nucleotides align to TRBD1. After removal of 4 bases from V and 5 bases from J, the junction contained 3 bases not matched to a gene. This CDR3 spans 14 amino acids. Germline V gene lookup returns CDR1 SGHRS and CDR2 YFSETQ. The CDR3: CASSPTGGNEKLFF. In DNA, the CDR3 is TGCGCCAGCAGCCCCACAGGGGGCAATGAAAAACTGTTTTTT.

This clone was detected a few times. The CDR3 protein is CASSERNWDGYTF. The CDR3 DNA sequence: TGTGCCAGCAGTGAAAGGAACTGGGATGGCTACACCTTC. This chain links TRBV25-1 with TRBJ1-2; D remains ambiguous. The CDR3 spans 13 residues. Germline V gives CDR1 MGHDK, CDR2 SYGVNS. Trimming left V 2 bases short and J 6 bases short, with 10 bases between.

The genes are TRBV5-1 and TRBJ2-6; D perhaps matches TRBD2 (6 bases). Germline V lookup: CDR1 SGHRS, CDR2 YFSETQ. This CDR3 comprises 16 residues. Trimming pared 4 bases from V and 2 bases from J, leaving 13 bases between. The CDR3 region has the DNA TGCGCCAGCAGCCCCGGCGGGGAGGCTGGGGCCAACGTCCTGACTTTC. As protein: CASSPGGEAGANVLTF.

The chain joins TRBV6-5 to TRBJ2-7; D not certain. V was clipped by 3 bases and J by 2 bases, with 11 bases between them. Germline V CDR1 and CDR2: MNHEY, SVGAGI. This CDR3 spans 14 amino acids. The DNA for the CDR3 is TGTGCCAGCAGTTATGCACACGGTCCCTACGAGCAGTACTTC. Its translation is CASSYAHGPYEQYF.

The V and J genes are TRBV11-3 and TRBJ1-1; 7 nucleotides align to TRBD1. This CDR3 spans 14 amino acids. Germline values: CDR1 SGHNT, CDR2 YENEEA. After removal of 4 bases from V and 1 base from J, the junction contained 3 bases not matched to a gene. CDR3 DNA: TGTGCCAGCAGCTCGGGACAGCCGAACACTGAAGCTTTCTTT. As protein: CASSSGQPNTEAFF.

The chain recombines TRBV19 with TRBJ1-2, with TRBD1 as a possible D gene (5 bases). The CDR3 covers 14 residues. The V gene lost 7 bases and the J gene lost 4 bases, with 16 bases spanning the gap. Germline V gives CDR1 LNHDA, CDR2 SQIVND (reference sequence). CDR3 DNA sequence: TGTGCCAGTACCACACAGGAATTCGCCTATGGCTACACCTTC. Translated, it gives CASTTQEFAYGYTF.

The V call is TRBV4-1, the J call TRBJ2-1; 10 nucleotides match TRBD2. Germline V gene sequence: CDR1 MGHRA, CDR2 YSYEKL. The CDR3 has 18 residues. V lost 0 bases to trimming and J lost 5 bases; unmatched junction nucleotides: 10. The DNA for the CDR3 is TGCGCCAGCAGCCAAGAATCAGCCCTAGCGGGGGTAAACAATGAGCAGTTCTTC. Translating it yields CASSQESALAGVNNEQFF.

As regards this clone: The conserved phenylalanine or tryptophan is not found at the CDR3 terminus, so this likely reflects a read error. The chain joins TRBV7-9 to TRBJ1-6; 7 nucleotides agree with TRBD1. CDR3 size: 16 residues. The V gene's germline CDR1 is SEHNR and CDR2 FQNEAQ (reference sequence). Unmatched junction bases numbered 12, after V lost 4 bases and J lost 9 bases. The CDR3: CASSSGQTYNGSPLHL. CDR3 coding DNA: TGTGCCAGCAGCTCGGGACAGACCTATAATGGTTCACCCCTCCACCTT.

V usage is TRBV7-2 and J usage is TRBJ2-7; D unresolved. The germline V gene has CDR1 SGHTA and CDR2 FQGNSA. CDR3 length: 12 residues. Trimming stripped 5 bases from V and 7 bases from J, with 12 bases between. CDR3 residues: CASSRPAREQYF. The CDR3 nucleotides are TGTGCCAGCAGCCGGCCGGCCAGGGAGCAGTACTTC. Variable domain in full (rest from reference TRBV7-2 and TRBJ2-7): GAGVSQSPSNKVTEKGKDVELRCDPISGHTALYWYRQSLGQGLEFLIYFQGNSAPDKSGLPSDRFSAERTGGSVSTLTIQRTQQEDSAVYLCASSRPAREQYFGPGTRLTVT.

The chain couples TRBV19 to TRBJ1-5, with no clear D. V was cut by 4 bases and J by 4 bases, with 8 bases left in between. Germline V CDR1 and CDR2: LNHDA, SQIVND (reference sequence). The CDR3 length is 13 residues. CDR3 amino acids: CASSTLTNQPQHF. The DNA for the CDR3 is TGTGCCAGTAGTACTCTGACTAATCAGCCCCAGCATTTT.

The chain links TRBV20-1 to TRBJ1-4; D is undetermined. The CDR3 has 11 amino acids. Trimming took 4 bases from V and 5 from J, leaving 5 bases between them. Germline-derived CDR1 and CDR2 are DFQATT and SNEGSKA (reference sequence). CDR3 DNA: TGCAGTGCTAACCGGAATGAAAAACTGTTTTTT. Encoded protein: CSANRNEKLFF.

The chain is built from TRBV28 and TRBJ1-6; D is perhaps TRBD1 (6 bases). Trimming cost V 7 bases and J 1 base, with 17 bases left between them. Per the germline V gene, CDR1 is MDHEN and CDR2 is SYDVKM. This CDR3 spans 17 amino acids. CDR3 loop: CASMFGRGGSYNSPLHF. DNA for the CDR3: TGTGCCAGCATGTTCGGCAGGGGTGGTTCCTATAATTCACCCCTCCACTTT.

The chain uses TRBV30 and TRBJ2-1; 8 nucleotides line up with TRBD2. The V segment lost 3 bases and the J segment 0 bases; nucleotides outside the gene matches: 13. Germline values: CDR1 GTSNPN, CDR2 SVGIG (reference sequence). The CDR3 contains 18 residues. For the CDR3, the DNA is TGTGCCTGGAGGGACGGTAGCGGGATCTCGAGCTCCTACAATGAGCAGTTCTTC. Protein product: CAWRDGSGISSSYNEQFF.